Listed below are T cell receptor beta chains from one sample, sequenced in a study of T cells after yellow fever vaccination. TCRdb ran MiXCR on the 5' RACE reads and lists one entry per CDR3 protein. The sample contains tens of thousands of distinct CDR3 sequences, approximately 6.5% of which appear only once. The starting material was PBMCs, either bulk or a sorted T-cell subset (CD4+, CD8+, memory, or dextramer-sorted; not recorded which), obtained on the day of the yellow fever booster vaccination. The receptors come from a young man who received the YFV17D yellow fever vaccine. The CDR3 runs from the conserved cysteine through the conserved F or W. The order of the fields is J gene, clone size, V gene, D gene, CDR3 DNA, CDR3 protein. A D gene is named only where the DNA matches it firmly. Not every row has a clone size; where given, it reads once, few, many or a size class.

J gene: TRBJ2-3; clone size: -; V gene: TRBV20-1; D gene: -; CDR3 DNA: TGCAGTGCCGCAGGGGTGGAAAAACATCCAGATACGCAGTATTTT; CDR3 protein: CSAAGVEKHPDTQYF
J gene: TRBJ2-2; clone size: -; V gene: TRBV4-3; D gene: TRBD2; CDR3 DNA: TGCGCCAGCAGCCAAGAGGTTAGCGGGAGTTTGGACACCGGGGAGCTGTTTTTT; CDR3 protein: CASSQEVSGSLDTGELFF
J gene: TRBJ2-1; clone size: many; V gene: TRBV18; D gene: -; CDR3 DNA: TGTGCCAGCTCCCCAACCCAGGACAATGAGCAGTTCTTC; CDR3 protein: CASSPTQDNEQFF
J gene: TRBJ2-5; clone size: many; V gene: TRBV5-6; D gene: TRBD2; CDR3 DNA: TGTGCCAGCAGCACCAGCGGGGGGACCCAGTACTTC; CDR3 protein: CASSTSGGTQYF
J gene: TRBJ1-2; clone size: few; V gene: TRBV20-1; D gene: -; CDR3 DNA: TGCAGTGCTACGGGCCCCCGCGGTGTCTATGGCTACACCTTC; CDR3 protein: CSATGPRGVYGYTF
J gene: TRBJ2-5; clone size: -; V gene: TRBV24-1; D gene: TRBD2; CDR3 DNA: TGTGCCACCAGTGGACCCCGGACTAGCGGGAATGAGACCCAGTACTTC; CDR3 protein: CATSGPRTSGNETQYF
J gene: TRBJ1-1; clone size: many; V gene: TRBV3-1; D gene: -; CDR3 DNA: TGTGCCAGCAGCCAAGACAGGCGAAATGAAGCTTTCTTT; CDR3 protein: CASSQDRRNEAFF
J gene: TRBJ1-2; clone size: few; V gene: TRBV20-1; D gene: -; CDR3 DNA: TGCAGTGCTAGACCCACGGGAGGGGGGAGTTTCGGCTATGGCTACACCTTC; CDR3 protein: CSARPTGGGSFGYGYTF
J gene: TRBJ2-1; clone size: -; V gene: TRBV3-1; D gene: TRBD1; CDR3 DNA: TGTGCCAGCAGCCAAGAGACCCGGGACAGGGCATACAATGAGCAGTTCTTC; CDR3 protein: CASSQETRDRAYNEQFF
J gene: TRBJ2-3; clone size: many; V gene: TRBV7-2; D gene: TRBD2; CDR3 DNA: TGTGCCAGCAGCTATAGCGGGGGGGCGCGTACAGATACGCAGTATTTT; CDR3 protein: CASSYSGGARTDTQYF
J gene: TRBJ2-1; clone size: many; V gene: TRBV7-8; D gene: TRBD2; CDR3 DNA: TGTGCCAGCAGCCCTCATCCTCCGGGACTAGCGGGAGCAAATGAGCAGTTCTTC; CDR3 protein: CASSPHPPGLAGANEQFF
J gene: TRBJ2-7; clone size: many; V gene: TRBV6-5; D gene: -; CDR3 DNA: TGTGCCAGCATATCACGACGGGACGAGCAGTACTTC; CDR3 protein: CASISRRDEQYF
J gene: TRBJ2-1; clone size: many; V gene: TRBV25-1; D gene: -; CDR3 DNA: TGTGCCAGCTCAACTACAGGGGTTTCGGGAGTGACCTACAATGAGCAGTTCTTC; CDR3 protein: CASSTTGVSGVTYNEQFF
J gene: TRBJ2-7; clone size: many; V gene: TRBV10-3; D gene: -; CDR3 DNA: TGTGCCATCAGTGAGAGGGGAAGCTACGAGCAGTACTTC; CDR3 protein: CAISERGSYEQYF
J gene: TRBJ2-5; clone size: many; V gene: TRBV5-6; D gene: -; CDR3 DNA: TGTGCCAGCAGCTTTAGACGGCCAGAGACCCAGTACTTC; CDR3 protein: CASSFRRPETQYF
J gene: TRBJ2-1; clone size: medium-sized; V gene: TRBV3-1; D gene: -; CDR3 DNA: TGTGCCAGCAGCCAACCGCCAGGGAACAATGAGCAGTTCTTC; CDR3 protein: CASSQPPGNNEQFF
J gene: TRBJ1-5; clone size: few; V gene: TRBV7-9; D gene: TRBD1; CDR3 DNA: TGTGCCAGCAGCCCGGACAGGGGGGGACTTCAGCCCCAGCATTTT; CDR3 protein: CASSPDRGGLQPQHF